Shown below are 5 T cell receptor beta chains from a single sample sequenced in a study of CD8+ T cells in alopecia areata. Following extraction, RNA underwent reverse transcription to cDNA, which served as the sequencing template. The protocol was immunoSEQ multiplex PCR, while the TCRdb copy is restricted to in-frame clones and leaves out a portion. The sample yields 110,000 or so clones, approximately 51% seen once. The treatment was: oral pan-JAK inhibitor, 5-10 mg twice daily. The specimen was CD4+ T cells sorted from blood, collected at week 24, from a patient treated with tofacitinib. The receptor set was obtained from a human donor with alopecia areata.

In this sample, this clone turned up a few times. This rearrangement joins TRBV7-9 to TRBJ2-3, with no clear D. The CDR3 sequence is 12 residues long. The germline gives CDR1 SEHNR, CDR2 FQNEAQ (reference sequence). The V gene lost 5 bases and the J gene lost 8 bases, with 11 bases spanning the gap. In DNA, the CDR3 is TGTGCCAGCAGCCCCCCCGGCCCTACGCAGTATTTT. Its protein is CASSPPGPTQYF.

The chain has TRBV10-3 and TRBJ1-2; TRBD1 might be the D (6 bases). Germline V CDR1 and CDR2: ENHRY, SYGVKD. The CDR3 extends over 14 amino acids. Trimming stripped 0 bases from V and 4 bases from J, with 9 bases between. The chain's CDR3 is CAISESGQLYGYTF. CDR3 nucleotide sequence: TGTGCCATCAGTGAGTCAGGACAGCTCTATGGCTACACCTTC.

CDR3 bases: TGCGCCACCGAAACAGGGCTCTATGGCTACACCTTC. This gives the protein CATETGLYGYTF. The chain carries TRBV23-1 and TRBJ1-2, with D possibly TRBD1 on 6 matching bases. TRBV23-1 is noted as an ORF with a role that remains uncertain. Deletions cut 10 bases from V and 4 bases from J, with 13 bases between. This CDR3 region has 12 residues.

This clone was observed a few times. The genes are TRBV19 and TRBJ1-5; tentative D call: TRBD1 (5 bases). This CDR3 contains 15 residues. V was trimmed by 5 bases and J by 0 bases, leaving 11 bases between them. Looked up from germline, CDR1 is LNHDA and CDR2 is SQIVND (reference sequence). The DNA of the CDR3 is TGTGCCAGTAGTCGCCGGGGGAGTAGCAATCAGCCCCAGCATTTT. The encoded protein is CASSRRGSSNQPQHF.

This sequence joins TRBV29-1 and TRBJ2-7; 12 positions agree with TRBD2. Germline V gene sequence: CDR1 SQVTM, CDR2 ANQGSEA. This CDR3 comprises 15 residues. CDR3 sequence reads: CRVRLAGALSYEQYF. The DNA for the CDR3 is TGCAGGGTGAGACTAGCGGGGGCTCTCTCCTACGAGCAGTACTTC.